This T cell receptor beta chain emerged from a study of post-analysis software for immune sequencing data. General study findings and limits: Patients carried roughly five TRBV segments more frequently than controls did, and TRBV5-6, TRBV5-1 and TRBV20-1 were among them.

This clonotype was recorded many times. Its antigen is still unknown. This CDR3 comprises 12 residues. CDR1 is SEHNR and CDR2 is FQNEAQ in the germline V gene (reference sequence). The ends were cut back, 7 bases at V and 0 bases at J, with 7 bases in the middle. Unique molecular identifiers were carried by the TCR beta cDNA libraries. About 500,000 cDNA molecules came from around 1 to 10 million T cells. MiXCR was run by TCRdb on the PCR reads, yielding one entry per CDR3 protein. The sample carries about 150,000 distinct CDR3 sequences, 25% to 35% recorded once. Sequencing input: blood. The clonotype originates from a girl aged 5-17 years with multiple sclerosis. The chain joins TRBV7-9 to TRBJ2-7, with D possibly matching TRBD1 (6 bases). The chain's CDR3 is CASKGGSYEQYF. CDR3 nucleotide sequence: TGTGCCAGCAAAGGGGGCTCCTACGAGCAGTACTTC.